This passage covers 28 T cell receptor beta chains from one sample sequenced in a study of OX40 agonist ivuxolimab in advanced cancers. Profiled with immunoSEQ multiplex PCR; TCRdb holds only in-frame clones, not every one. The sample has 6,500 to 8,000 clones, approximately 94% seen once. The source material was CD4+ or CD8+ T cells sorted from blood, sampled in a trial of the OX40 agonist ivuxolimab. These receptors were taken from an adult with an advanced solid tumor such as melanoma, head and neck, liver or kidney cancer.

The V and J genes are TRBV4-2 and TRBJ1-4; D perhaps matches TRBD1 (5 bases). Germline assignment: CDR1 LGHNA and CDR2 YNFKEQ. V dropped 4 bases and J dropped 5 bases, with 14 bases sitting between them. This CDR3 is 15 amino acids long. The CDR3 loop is CASSPAAGQNEKLFF. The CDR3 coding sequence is TGTGCCAGCAGCCCCGCCGCGGGGCAAAATGAAAAACTGTTTTTT.

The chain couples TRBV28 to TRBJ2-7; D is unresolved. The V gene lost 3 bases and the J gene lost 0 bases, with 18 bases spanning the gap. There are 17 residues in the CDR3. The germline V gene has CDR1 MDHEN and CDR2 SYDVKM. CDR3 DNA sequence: TGTGCCAGCAGTTTGTCTAATCTAAAGCTTTCCTCCTACGAGCAGTACTTC. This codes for CASSLSNLKLSSYEQYF.

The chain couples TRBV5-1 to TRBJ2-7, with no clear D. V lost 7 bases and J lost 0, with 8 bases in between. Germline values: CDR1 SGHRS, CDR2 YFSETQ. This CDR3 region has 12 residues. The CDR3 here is CASSKSSYEQYF. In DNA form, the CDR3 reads TGCGCCAGCTCTAAAAGCTCCTACGAGCAGTACTTC.

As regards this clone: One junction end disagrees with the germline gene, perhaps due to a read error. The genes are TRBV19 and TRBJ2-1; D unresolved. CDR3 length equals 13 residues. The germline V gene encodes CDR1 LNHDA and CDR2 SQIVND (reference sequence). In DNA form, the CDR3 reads TGTGCCAGTAGTATGTCGGCTCCCAATGGGCAGTTCTTC. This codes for CASSMSAPNGQFF.

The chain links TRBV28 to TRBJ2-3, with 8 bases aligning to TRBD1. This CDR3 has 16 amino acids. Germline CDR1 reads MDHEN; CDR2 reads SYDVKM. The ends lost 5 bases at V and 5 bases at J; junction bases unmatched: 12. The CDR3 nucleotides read TGTGCCAGCAGTCCGTGGAGGCAGGGGGCAGGAGATACGCAGTATTTT. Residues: CASSPWRQGAGDTQYF.

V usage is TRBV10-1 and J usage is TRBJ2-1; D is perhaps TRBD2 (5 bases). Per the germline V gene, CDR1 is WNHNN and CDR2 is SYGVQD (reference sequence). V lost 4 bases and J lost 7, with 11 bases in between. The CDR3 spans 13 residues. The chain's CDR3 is CASSGPGSNEQFF. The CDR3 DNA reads TGCGCCAGCAGTGGGCCGGGGTCGAATGAGCAGTTCTTC.

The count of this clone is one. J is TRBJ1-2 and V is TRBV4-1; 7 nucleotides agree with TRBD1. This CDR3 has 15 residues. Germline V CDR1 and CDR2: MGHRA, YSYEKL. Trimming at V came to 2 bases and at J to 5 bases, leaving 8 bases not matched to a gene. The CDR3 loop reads CASSQPSTGRYGYTF. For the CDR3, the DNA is TGCGCCAGCAGCCAACCTTCGACAGGGCGGTATGGCTACACCTTC.

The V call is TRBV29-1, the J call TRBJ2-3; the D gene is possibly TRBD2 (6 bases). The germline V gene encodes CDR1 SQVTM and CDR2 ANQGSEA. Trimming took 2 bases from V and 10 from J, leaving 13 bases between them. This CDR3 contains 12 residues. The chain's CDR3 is CSVESGPEAQYF. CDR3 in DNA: TGCAGCGTTGAAAGCGGGCCCGAGGCGCAGTATTTT.

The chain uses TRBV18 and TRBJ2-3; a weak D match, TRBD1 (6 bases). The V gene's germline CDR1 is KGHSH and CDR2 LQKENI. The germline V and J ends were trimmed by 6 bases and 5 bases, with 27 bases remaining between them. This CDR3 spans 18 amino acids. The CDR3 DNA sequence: TGTGCCAGCTCTCCCCGGGCAGGACAGATCGAAAAGGAAGATACGCAGTATTTT. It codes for CASSPRAGQIEKEDTQYF.

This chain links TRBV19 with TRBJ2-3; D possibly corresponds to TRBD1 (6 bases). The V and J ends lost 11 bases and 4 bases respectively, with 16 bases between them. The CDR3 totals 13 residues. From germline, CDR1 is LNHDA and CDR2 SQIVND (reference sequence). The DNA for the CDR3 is TGTGCCGTCGGAAACAGGGTCCCAGATACGCAGTATTTT. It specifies CAVGNRVPDTQYF.

In DNA form, the CDR3 reads TGCGCCAGCAAGCGTACCGGGACAGGGGGCACTGAAGCTTTCTTT. Its protein is CASKRTGTGGTEAFF. The chain combines TRBV10-2 with TRBJ1-1; 11 bases fit TRBD1. With 7 bases clipped from V and 4 bases from J, the junction kept 8 bases outside the gene matches. Germline CDR1 WSHSY, CDR2 SAAADI. This CDR3 has 15 amino acids.

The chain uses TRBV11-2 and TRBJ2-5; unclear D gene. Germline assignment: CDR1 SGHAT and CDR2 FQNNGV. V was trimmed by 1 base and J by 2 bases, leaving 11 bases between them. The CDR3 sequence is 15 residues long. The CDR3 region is CASSLVPGRQETQYF. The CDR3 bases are TGTGCCAGCAGCTTAGTCCCAGGACGTCAAGAGACCCAGTACTTC. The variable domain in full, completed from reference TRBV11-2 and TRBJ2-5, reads EAGVAQSPRYKIIEKRQSVAFWCNPISGHATLYWYQQILGQGPKLLIQFQNNGVVDDSQLPKDRFSAERLKGVDSTLKIQPAKLEDSAVYLCASSLVPGRQETQYFGPGTRLLVL.

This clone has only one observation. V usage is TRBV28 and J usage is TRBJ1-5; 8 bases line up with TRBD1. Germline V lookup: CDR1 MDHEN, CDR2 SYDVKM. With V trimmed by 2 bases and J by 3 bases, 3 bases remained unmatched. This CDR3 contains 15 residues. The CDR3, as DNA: TGTGCCAGCAGTTTAGGACAGGGAAACAATCAGCCCCAGCATTTT. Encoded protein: CASSLGQGNNQPQHF.

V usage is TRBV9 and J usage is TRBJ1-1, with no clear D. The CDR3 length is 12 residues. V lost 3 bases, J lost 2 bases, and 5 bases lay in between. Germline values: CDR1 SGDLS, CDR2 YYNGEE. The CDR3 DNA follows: TGTGCCAGCAGCGGCGTCAACACTGAAGCTTTCTTT. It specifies CASSGVNTEAFF.

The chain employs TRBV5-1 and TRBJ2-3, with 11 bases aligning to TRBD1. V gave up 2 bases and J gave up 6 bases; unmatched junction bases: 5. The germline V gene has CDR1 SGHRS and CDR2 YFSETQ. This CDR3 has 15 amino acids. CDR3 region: CASSLGTGGVDTQYF. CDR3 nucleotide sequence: TGCGCCAGCAGCTTAGGGACAGGGGGAGTTGATACGCAGTATTTT.

The CDR3 region is CASRGETQYF. As DNA, the CDR3 is TGTGCCAGCAGGGGGGAGACCCAGTACTTC. J is TRBJ2-5 and V is TRBV5-5; D is undetermined. The CDR3 spans 10 residues. Trimming stripped 5 bases from V and 5 bases from J, with 4 bases between. CDR1 and CDR2 from the germline V gene are SGHKS and YYEKEE (reference sequence).

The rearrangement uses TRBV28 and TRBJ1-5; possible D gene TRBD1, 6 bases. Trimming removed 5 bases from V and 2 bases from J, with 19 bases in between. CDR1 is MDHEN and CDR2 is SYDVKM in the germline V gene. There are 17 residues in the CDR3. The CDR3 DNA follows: TGTGCCAGCAGTCCCCCCACGGGGGGCGCTGGCAATCAGCCCCAGCATTTT. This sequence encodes CASSPPTGGAGNQPQHF. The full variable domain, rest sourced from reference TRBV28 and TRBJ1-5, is DVKVTQSSRYLVKRTGEKVFLECVQDMDHENMFWYRQDPGLGLRLIYFSYDVKMKEKGDIPEGYSVSREKKERFSLILESASTNQTSMYLCASSPPTGGAGNQPQHFGDGTRLSIL.

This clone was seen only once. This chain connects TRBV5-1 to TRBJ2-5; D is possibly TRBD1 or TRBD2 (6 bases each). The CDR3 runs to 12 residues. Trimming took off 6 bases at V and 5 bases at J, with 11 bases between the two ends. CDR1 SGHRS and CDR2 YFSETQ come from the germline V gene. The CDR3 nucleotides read TGCGCCAGCAAGGAAGGGGGGGAGACCCAGTACTTC. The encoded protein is CASKEGGETQYF.

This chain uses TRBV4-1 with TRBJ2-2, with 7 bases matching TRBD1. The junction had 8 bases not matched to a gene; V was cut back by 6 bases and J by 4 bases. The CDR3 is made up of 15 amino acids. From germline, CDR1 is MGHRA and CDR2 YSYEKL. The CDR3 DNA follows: TGCGCCAGCAGAAAGGGGGCGCGAAGCACCGGGGAGCTGTTTTTT. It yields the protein CASRKGARSTGELFF.

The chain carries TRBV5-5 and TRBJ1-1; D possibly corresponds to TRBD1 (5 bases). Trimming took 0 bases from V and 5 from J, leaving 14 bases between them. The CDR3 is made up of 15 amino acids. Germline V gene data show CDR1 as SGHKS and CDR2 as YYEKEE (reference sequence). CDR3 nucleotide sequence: TGTGCCAGCAGCTTGGTTGGGGCGAGGGGAACTGAAGCTTTCTTT. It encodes CASSLVGARGTEAFF.

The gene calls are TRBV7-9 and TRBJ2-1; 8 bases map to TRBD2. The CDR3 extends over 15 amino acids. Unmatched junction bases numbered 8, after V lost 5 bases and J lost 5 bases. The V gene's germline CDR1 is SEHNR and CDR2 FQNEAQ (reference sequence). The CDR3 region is CASSQRGGRNNEQFF. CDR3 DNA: TGTGCCAGCAGCCAACGCGGCGGGAGGAACAATGAGCAGTTCTTC.

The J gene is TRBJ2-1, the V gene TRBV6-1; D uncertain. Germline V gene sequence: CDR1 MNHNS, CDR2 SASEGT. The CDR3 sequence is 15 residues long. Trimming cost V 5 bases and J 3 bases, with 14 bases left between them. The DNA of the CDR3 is TGTGCCAGCAGTAAAAGCGCACATCTCTACAATGAGCAGTTCTTC. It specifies CASSKSAHLYNEQFF.

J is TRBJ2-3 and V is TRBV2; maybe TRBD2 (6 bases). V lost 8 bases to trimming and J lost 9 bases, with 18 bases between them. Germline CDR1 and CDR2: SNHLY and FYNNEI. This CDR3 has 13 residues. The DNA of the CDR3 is TGTGCCAGCCGGGCTCGGACGGGAGAGACGCAGTATTTT. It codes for CASRARTGETQYF.

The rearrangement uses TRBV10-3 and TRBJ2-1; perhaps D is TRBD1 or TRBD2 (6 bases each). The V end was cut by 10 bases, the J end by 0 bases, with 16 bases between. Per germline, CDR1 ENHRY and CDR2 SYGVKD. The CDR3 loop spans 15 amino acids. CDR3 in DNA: TGTGCCACCTATGAAGGAGGGGGCTCCTACAATGAGCAGTTCTTC. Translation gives CATYEGGGSYNEQFF.

This CDR3 reads CASSVGVGRAREQYF. The DNA of the CDR3 is TGTGCCAGCAGCGTAGGAGTCGGGAGGGCCCGGGAGCAGTACTTC. The chain couples TRBV9 to TRBJ2-7; 8 bases are shared with TRBD2. The CDR3 loop spans 15 amino acids. With V trimmed by 0 bases and J by 7 bases, 9 bases remained unmatched. Germline V gene data show CDR1 as SGDLS and CDR2 as YYNGEE. The variable domain in full, completed from reference TRBV9 and TRBJ2-7, reads DSGVTQTPKHLITATGQRVTLRCSPRSGDLSVYWYQQSLDQGLQFLIQYYNGEERAKGNILERFSAQQFPDLHSELNLSSLELGDSALYFCASSVGVGRAREQYFGPGTRLTVT.

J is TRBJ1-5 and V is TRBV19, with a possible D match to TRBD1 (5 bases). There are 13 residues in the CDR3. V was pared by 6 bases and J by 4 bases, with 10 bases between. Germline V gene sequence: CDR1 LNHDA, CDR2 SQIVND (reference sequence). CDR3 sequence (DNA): TGTGCCAGTAGGACAGCTACTAATCAGCCCCAGCATTTT. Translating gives CASRTATNQPQHF.

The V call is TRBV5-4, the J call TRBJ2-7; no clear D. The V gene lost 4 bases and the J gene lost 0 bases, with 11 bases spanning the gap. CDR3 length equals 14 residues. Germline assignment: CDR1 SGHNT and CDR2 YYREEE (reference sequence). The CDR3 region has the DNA TGTGCCAGCAGCACCGAATTAAACTCCTACGAGCAGTACTTC. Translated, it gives CASSTELNSYEQYF.

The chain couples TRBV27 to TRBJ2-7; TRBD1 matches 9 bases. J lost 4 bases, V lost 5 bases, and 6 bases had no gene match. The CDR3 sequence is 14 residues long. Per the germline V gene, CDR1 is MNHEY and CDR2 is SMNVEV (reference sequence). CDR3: CASSRGQGSYEQYF. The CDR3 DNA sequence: TGTGCCAGCAGTCGGGGACAGGGTTCGTACGAGCAGTACTTC.